The 15 T cell receptor beta chains below all came from one sample that was sequenced in a study of T cell changes during pregnancy in multiple sclerosis. Only in-frame clones appear in the TCRdb table, and some are missing; sequencing was by immunoSEQ multiplex PCR. The table lists tens of thousands of clones, about 89% of them singletons. Sequenced here: CD4+ T cells from peripheral blood mononuclear cells, sampled in the first trimester of pregnancy. The receptors were gathered from a female donor in good health, enrolled as a control in a pregnancy study.

V and J are TRBV4-1 and TRBJ1-2; possibly TRBD1 for D (6 bases). V shed 3 bases and J shed 5 bases, with 16 bases lying between them. Germline CDR1 is MGHRA and CDR2 is YSYEKL. The CDR3 is 15 residues long. The CDR3, as DNA: TGCGCCAGCAGCCATCCTCCCAGGGGAAGGTATGGCTACACCTTC. Translated: CASSHPPRGRYGYTF.

This clone was recorded a few times. V usage is TRBV11-2 and J usage is TRBJ1-2, with D possibly TRBD1 on 5 matching bases. The CDR3 contains 13 residues. V was clipped by 4 bases and J by 4 bases, with 10 bases between them. Germline V gene lookup returns CDR1 SGHAT and CDR2 FQNNGV. This chain's CDR3 is CASSSTGIYGYTF. The CDR3 coding sequence is TGTGCCAGCAGCTCTACAGGAATCTATGGCTACACCTTC.

V gene TRBV7-9 combines with J gene TRBJ2-1; 7 bases fit TRBD2. In germline, CDR1 is SEHNR, CDR2 FQNEAQ (reference sequence). The ends lost 9 bases at V and 4 bases at J; junction bases unmatched: 12. The CDR3 is 15 residues long. CDR3 amino acids: CASQSLAATYNEQFF. CDR3 sequence (DNA): TGTGCCAGTCAATCGCTAGCGGCCACTTACAATGAGCAGTTCTTC.

The chain is built from TRBV28 and TRBJ2-7; TRBD2 matches 12 bases. Trimming took 2 bases from V and 1 from J; bases not matched to a gene: 3. Per germline, CDR1 MDHEN and CDR2 SYDVKM. There are 16 residues in the CDR3. CDR3 DNA sequence: TGTGCCAGCAGTTTACCACTAGCGGGAGGTTCCTACGAGCAGTACTTC. Protein product: CASSLPLAGGSYEQYF.

The chain couples TRBV7-2 to TRBJ2-5; D might be TRBD2 (6 bases). The V gene's germline CDR1 is SGHTA and CDR2 FQGNSA. V dropped 0 bases and J dropped 4 bases, with 9 bases sitting between them. This CDR3 is 14 amino acids long. CDR3 coding DNA: TGTGCCAGCAGCTTAGCCGGAGGGGCAGAGACCCAGTACTTC. Residues: CASSLAGGAETQYF.

J is TRBJ1-2 and V is TRBV19; D is possibly TRBD1 (5 bases). This CDR3 comprises 14 residues. The V end was cut by 8 bases, the J end by 0 bases, with 13 bases between. Germline CDR1 is LNHDA and CDR2 is SQIVND (reference sequence). CDR3 sequence reads: CASSPGSANYGYTF. In nucleotides, the CDR3 is TGTGCCAGTTCCCCAGGGTCGGCTAACTATGGCTACACCTTC. The full variable domain, its missing parts supplied by reference TRBV19 and TRBJ1-2, is DGGITQSPKYLFRKEGQNVTLSCEQNLNHDAMYWYRQDPGQGLRLIYYSQIVNDFQKGDIAEGYSVSREKKESFPLTVTSAQKNPTAFYLCASSPGSANYGYTFGSGTRLTVV.

This chain uses TRBV15 with TRBJ2-7, with unresolved D. Trimming left V 0 bases short and J 3 bases short, with 9 bases between. CDR1 LNHNV and CDR2 YYDKDF come from the germline V gene (reference sequence). CDR3 size: 14 residues. The CDR3: CATSRDIGSYEQYF. The CDR3 coding sequence is TGTGCCACCAGCAGAGATATTGGCAGCTACGAGCAGTACTTC.

The J gene is TRBJ1-3, the V gene TRBV5-1, with D possibly matching TRBD1 (6 bases). The CDR3 consists of 17 residues. CDR1 SGHRS and CDR2 YFSETQ come from the germline V gene. V gave up 0 bases and J gave up 3 bases, with 16 bases separating them. CDR3 protein: CASSLGLGAIYGNTIYF. The CDR3 nucleotides read TGCGCCAGCAGCTTGGGGTTGGGGGCGATATATGGAAACACCATATATTTT.

This clone was counted a single time. The chain joins TRBV4-2 to TRBJ2-5; tentatively, D is TRBD2 (5 bases). Germline V lookup: CDR1 LGHNA, CDR2 YNFKEQ. The CDR3 is made up of 13 amino acids. The ends were cut back, 0 bases at V and 7 bases at J, with 9 bases in the middle. DNA of the CDR3: TGTGCCAGCAGCCAAGATGAAGGAGGGACCCAGTACTTC. Its translation: CASSQDEGGTQYF.

This chain joins TRBV4-3 and TRBJ2-3, with D possibly being TRBD2 (5 bases). Germline V gene lookup returns CDR1 LGHNA and CDR2 YSLEER. V lost 0 bases and J 1 base, leaving 11 bases between the germline ends. This CDR3 contains 16 residues. DNA for the CDR3: TGCGCCAGCAGCCAAGACCCCGGGGTACGCACAGATACGCAGTATTTT. Amino acid sequence: CASSQDPGVRTDTQYF.

The chain carries TRBV10-3 and TRBJ2-5; D gene uncertain. The CDR3 has 11 residues. Germline assignment: CDR1 ENHRY and CDR2 SYGVKD. V lost 8 bases, J lost 7 bases, and 11 bases lay in between. The CDR3 region has the DNA TGTGCCATCGGCTCGTTGGCGACCCAGTACTTC. Translation: CAIGSLATQYF.

The gene calls are TRBV28 and TRBJ1-6; D gene uncertain. The CDR3 has 15 amino acids. Germline CDR1 MDHEN, CDR2 SYDVKM. V was shortened by 6 bases and J by 11 bases, with 20 bases between the two germline ends. CDR3 in DNA: TGTGCCAGCAGCCGGACCCGGGGTTGGGTCCCACCCCTCCACTTT. It is translated as CASSRTRGWVPPLHF.

The rearrangement uses TRBV9 and TRBJ1-2; the D gene is possibly TRBD1 (6 bases). Germline-derived CDR1 and CDR2 are SGDLS and YYNGEE. The CDR3 length is 15 residues. The V end lost 2 bases, the J end lost 2 bases, and 13 bases lay between the germline ends. The CDR3 sequence: CASSVSGGLNYGYTF. For the CDR3, the DNA is TGTGCCAGCAGCGTCTCGGGGGGGCTGAACTATGGCTACACCTTC. The variable domain in full, completed from reference TRBV9 and TRBJ1-2, reads DSGVTQTPKHLITATGQRVTLRCSPRSGDLSVYWYQQSLDQGLQFLIQYYNGEERAKGNILERFSAQQFPDLHSELNLSSLELGDSALYFCASSVSGGLNYGYTFGSGTRLTVV.

In nucleotides, the CDR3 is TGTGCCAGCAGTAGGGGGCGCAGCGGGGGTCAGCCCCAGCATTTT. Protein sequence: CASSRGRSGGQPQHF. This sequence joins TRBV27 and TRBJ1-5, with 7 bases fitting TRBD1. CDR3 length equals 15 residues. V shed 5 bases, J shed 6 bases, and the junction held 10 bases outside the gene matches. In germline, CDR1 is MNHEY, CDR2 SMNVEV (reference sequence).

This rearrangement joins TRBV5-4 to TRBJ1-6, with a tentative D call TRBD1 (5 bases). The CDR3 contains 15 residues. CDR1 is SGHNT and CDR2 is YYREEE in the germline V gene (reference sequence). Trimming left V 10 bases short and J 6 bases short, with 20 bases between. CDR3 region: CAAAGREGFNSPLHF. DNA for the CDR3: TGTGCCGCAGCCGGGAGGGAGGGGTTTAATTCACCCCTCCACTTT. The full variable domain, with the rest looked up from reference TRBV5-4 and TRBJ1-6, is ETGVTQSPTHLIKTRGQQVTLRCSSQSGHNTVSWYQQALGQGPQFIFQYYREEENGRGNFPPRFSGLQFPNYSSELNVNALELDDSALYLCAAAGREGFNSPLHFGNGTRLTVT.